Following are 32 T cell receptor beta chains from one sample sequenced in a study of cytomegalovirus exposure and HLA in healthy donors. The primer mix had 60 Vbeta and 13 Jbeta primers. Profiled with immunoSEQ multiplex PCR; TCRdb holds only in-frame clones, not every one. Among 160,000 or so clones listed, over 70% were seen once. The sequenced material came from PBMCs. The receptors here all came from a man aged 45-65 years in good health and CMV-seropositive.

J is TRBJ2-5 and V is TRBV13; 10 nucleotides agree with TRBD1. Per germline, CDR1 PRHDT and CDR2 FYEKMQ (reference sequence). V lost 6 bases to trimming and J lost 5 bases; unmatched junction nucleotides: 12. The CDR3 totals 16 residues. CDR3 protein: CASSSRQGANPETQYF. Written as DNA, the CDR3 is TGTGCCAGCAGTAGTAGACAGGGGGCTAATCCCGAGACCCAGTACTTC. The full variable domain, in which reference TRBV13 and TRBJ2-5 provide the parts outside the CDR3, is AAGVIQSPRHLIKEKRETATLKCYPIPRHDTVYWYQQGPGQDPQFLISFYEKMQSDKGSIPDRFSAQQFSDYHSELNMSSLELGDSALYFCASSSRQGANPETQYFGPGTRLLVL.

This clone was detected only a few times. The gene calls are TRBV5-6 and TRBJ1-1, with D unresolved. Trimming cost V 8 bases and J 5 bases, with 19 bases left between them. The germline gives CDR1 SGHDT, CDR2 YYEEEE. The CDR3 covers 14 residues. The CDR3 DNA sequence: TGTGCCAGTCTACCAGCGGGGTTTGGGACTGAAGCTTTCTTT. As protein: CASLPAGFGTEAFF.

Only a few counts were recorded for this clone. V usage is TRBV28 and J usage is TRBJ2-5, with D possibly being TRBD1 (6 bases). CDR1 and CDR2 (germline): MDHEN, SYDVKM. The CDR3 has 17 amino acids. Between the trimmed V and J ends, which lost 5 bases and 1 base, there was a span of 20 bases. The CDR3 loop reads CASSRPQGTLTQETQYF. In DNA, the CDR3 is TGTGCCAGCAGTAGACCACAGGGAACCCTTACCCAAGAGACCCAGTACTTC.

This chain links TRBV19 with TRBJ2-2, with 7 positions matching TRBD1. The V segment lost 5 bases and the J segment 4 bases; nucleotides outside the gene matches: 7. The CDR3 is made up of 15 amino acids. Germline CDR1 reads LNHDA; CDR2 reads SQIVND (reference sequence). CDR3 sequence reads: CASSPRQGPTGELFF. DNA of the CDR3: TGTGCCAGTAGTCCCCGACAGGGACCCACCGGGGAGCTGTTTTTT.

Regarding this clone: Other DNA sequences from this sample encode an identical CDR3 as well. The V and J genes are TRBV5-1 and TRBJ2-5; TRBD2 might be the D (6 bases). This CDR3 spans 13 amino acids. Germline CDR1 SGHRS, CDR2 YFSETQ. Deletions cut 2 bases from V and 2 bases from J, with 7 bases between. CDR3 nucleotides: TGCGCCAGCAGCTTCGGAGGGCAAGAGACCCAGTACTTC. It specifies CASSFGGQETQYF.

The V and J genes are TRBV2 and TRBJ2-7; 8 bases are shared with TRBD1. With V trimmed by 7 bases and J by 3 bases, 8 bases remained unmatched. The CDR3 extends over 14 amino acids. Germline CDR1 reads SNHLY; CDR2 reads FYNNEI. The CDR3 DNA reads as TGTGCCAGCATCGCGGACAGGGTGGGCTACGAGCAGTACTTC. This codes for CASIADRVGYEQYF.

A remark on this clone: At one boundary the junction diverges from the germline segment, which might be a read error. The gene calls are TRBV7-9 and TRBJ1-2, with 7 bases that match TRBD1. Per the germline V gene, CDR1 is SEHNR and CDR2 is FQNEAQ (reference sequence). The CDR3 runs 18 residues. The CDR3 protein is CASSLAKPPGQVRYGYTF. The CDR3 nucleotides are TGTGCCAGCAGCCTAGCGAAGCCTCCCGGACAGGTGAGATATGGCTACACCTTC.

This chain links TRBV9 with TRBJ1-4, with TRBD1 as a possible D gene (6 bases). Trimming took 4 bases from V and 12 from J, leaving 13 bases between them. The CDR3 is 12 amino acids. Per germline, CDR1 SGDLS and CDR2 YYNGEE. The CDR3 loop is CASSTTKGELFF. CDR3 nucleotide sequence: TGTGCCAGCAGCACGACAAAGGGGGAACTGTTTTTT.

The rearrangement links TRBV9 to TRBJ1-2; unclear D gene. Trimming shortened V by 4 bases and J by 3 bases, and 10 bases separated the two germline ends. The CDR3 extends over 13 amino acids. Per germline, CDR1 SGDLS and CDR2 YYNGEE. CDR3 DNA sequence: TGTGCCAGCAGCCTGGCCCGTGACTATGGCTACACCTTC. It specifies CASSLARDYGYTF.

The gene calls are TRBV27 and TRBJ2-6; 8 bases map to TRBD1. Germline V gene sequence: CDR1 MNHEY, CDR2 SMNVEV (reference sequence). There are 18 residues in the CDR3. Trimming cost V 2 bases and J 8 bases; bases outside gene matches: 14. CDR3 sequence (DNA): TGTGCCAGCAGTTTAGAATTTCGGACAGGGCCTAGTCCCAACGTCCTGACTTTC. Its protein product is CASSLEFRTGPSPNVLTF.

The V and J genes are TRBV29-1 and TRBJ1-1; D gene unclear. CDR1 is SQVTM and CDR2 is ANQGSEA in the germline V gene. The CDR3 loop spans 12 amino acids. The ends were cut back, 5 bases at V and 0 bases at J, with 7 bases in the middle. The CDR3 DNA is TGCAGCGTTAGAGTCATGAACACTGAAGCTTTCTTT. It codes for CSVRVMNTEAFF.

This rearrangement joins TRBV21-1 to TRBJ1-6; TRBD1, the table's D call, was not compared with the DNA. TRBV21-1 is listed as a pseudogene. There are 15 residues in the CDR3. DNA for the CDR3: TGTGCCAGCAGCGCACCGGGACAGGGGGATTCACCCCTCCACTTT. Translating gives CASSAPGQGDSPLHF.

The chain joins TRBV5-6 to TRBJ2-1; TRBD1 is a possible D gene (5 bases). Germline assignment: CDR1 SGHDT and CDR2 YYEEEE. This CDR3 contains 13 residues. V gave up 2 bases and J gave up 3 bases, with 6 bases separating them. The CDR3 is CASSLGVYNEQFF. The DNA for the CDR3 is TGTGCCAGCAGCTTAGGGGTCTACAATGAGCAGTTCTTC.

J is TRBJ2-7 and V is TRBV11-2; 8 nucleotides line up with TRBD1. The V and J ends lost 5 bases and 6 bases, in that order; junction bases with no gene match: 9. The CDR3 loop spans 14 amino acids. Per the germline V gene, CDR1 is SGHAT and CDR2 is FQNNGV. The CDR3 spells CASSVPGQASEQYF. The DNA for the CDR3 is TGTGCCAGCAGCGTACCGGGACAGGCGAGCGAGCAGTACTTC. Full variable domain (rest looked up from reference TRBV11-2 and TRBJ2-7): EAGVAQSPRYKIIEKRQSVAFWCNPISGHATLYWYQQILGQGPKLLIQFQNNGVVDDSQLPKDRFSAERLKGVDSTLKIQPAKLEDSAVYLCASSVPGQASEQYFGPGTRLTVT.

The CDR3 region is CASSPGLAGGDEQFF. Written as DNA, the CDR3 is TGTGCCAGCAGCCCAGGACTAGCGGGAGGGGATGAGCAGTTCTTC. The chain employs TRBV9 and TRBJ2-1, with 15 bases identical to TRBD2. The CDR3 runs to 15 residues. Per the germline V gene, CDR1 is SGDLS and CDR2 is YYNGEE. V shed 4 bases and J 8 bases; nucleotides not matched to a gene: 4.

The chain combines TRBV18 with TRBJ1-4, with TRBD1 matching over 10 bases. The CDR3 is 15 residues long. From germline, CDR1 is KGHSH and CDR2 LQKENI. With V trimmed by 6 bases and J by 4 bases, 5 bases remained unmatched. The CDR3 bases are TGTGCCAGCTCGCCCGGACAGGGGGTTAATGAAAAACTGTTTTTT. This codes for CASSPGQGVNEKLFF.

The rearrangement links TRBV27 to TRBJ2-1; possibly TRBD2 for D (6 bases). The CDR3 runs 13 residues. Germline V gene data show CDR1 as MNHEY and CDR2 as SMNVEV (reference sequence). Trimming stripped 3 bases from V and 7 bases from J, with 10 bases between. The CDR3 protein is CASSLGGRNEQFF. CDR3 DNA: TGTGCCAGCAGTTTGGGGGGACGGAATGAGCAGTTCTTC.

DNA for the CDR3: TGTGCCAGCAGTTCGAGGGCGGGCTCTGGAAACACCATATATTTT. The encoded protein is CASSSRAGSGNTIYF. The chain has TRBV28 and TRBJ1-3; D is uncertain. Germline-derived CDR1 and CDR2 are MDHEN and SYDVKM. The CDR3 totals 15 residues. The V gene lost 4 bases and the J gene lost 0 bases, with 10 bases spanning the gap.

This clone was picked up a small number of times. The rearrangement links TRBV29-1 to TRBJ2-5; TRBD2 aligns across 7 bases. Germline V gene data show CDR1 as SQVTM and CDR2 as ANQGSEA. This CDR3 spans 13 amino acids. Trimming removed 3 bases from V and 4 bases from J; junction bases left unmatched: 5. CDR3 DNA: TGCAGCGTTGATGGACTAGGAGGAGAGACCCAGTACTTC. Protein product: CSVDGLGGETQYF.

This clone was seen ten or more times. The chain has TRBV20-1 and TRBJ1-2; possible D gene TRBD1, 5 bases. Trimming left V 7 bases short and J 5 bases short, with 11 bases between. CDR3 length: 11 amino acids. Germline V CDR1 and CDR2: DFQATT, SNEGSKA (reference sequence). CDR3 in amino acids: CSGVGTYGYTF. The CDR3 region has the DNA TGCAGTGGAGTGGGGACTTATGGCTACACCTTC.

This clone was detected once. The CDR3 here is CAGSGTSNEQFF. The CDR3 DNA reads TGTGCCGGCTCCGGGACTTCCAATGAGCAGTTCTTC. The chain links TRBV2 to TRBJ2-1; TRBD2 might be the D (6 bases). Germline lookup yields CDR1 SNHLY and CDR2 FYNNEI. The CDR3 totals 12 residues. Trimming took off 11 bases at V and 6 bases at J, with 14 bases between the two ends.

The chain has TRBV4-1 and TRBJ1-2; D remains ambiguous. Trimming pared 3 bases from V and 4 bases from J, leaving 18 bases between. CDR1 MGHRA and CDR2 YSYEKL come from the germline V gene. This CDR3 spans 16 amino acids. The CDR3 bases are TGCGCCAGCAGCCATACGGTCCTAGTAGAACCCTATGGCTACACCTTC. It translates to CASSHTVLVEPYGYTF.

V gene TRBV11-2 combines with J gene TRBJ2-7; 7 positions match TRBD1. The V segment lost 3 bases and the J segment 1 base; nucleotides outside the gene matches: 6. The CDR3 sequence is 15 residues long. Germline V gene sequence: CDR1 SGHAT, CDR2 FQNNGV. CDR3 DNA: TGTGCCAGCAGCTTCTGGTCAGGGGGATCCTACGAGCAGTACTTC. Translating gives CASSFWSGGSYEQYF.

This chain uses TRBV29-1 with TRBJ1-1; 9 nucleotides align to TRBD1. The CDR3 length is 13 residues. V lost 7 bases, J lost 7 bases, and 10 bases stayed unmatched. Germline lookup yields CDR1 SQVTM and CDR2 ANQGSEA. The CDR3 reads CSAGAWTGDEAFF. The CDR3 bases are TGCAGCGCCGGAGCTTGGACAGGGGATGAAGCTTTCTTT.

This sequence joins TRBV28 and TRBJ1-3, with D tentatively TRBD1 (6 bases). This CDR3 contains 13 residues. Germline lookup yields CDR1 MDHEN and CDR2 SYDVKM. Trimming shortened V by 9 bases and J by 2 bases, and 11 bases separated the two germline ends. The CDR3 protein is CASWGPPGNTIYF. The CDR3 bases are TGTGCCAGTTGGGGGCCACCTGGAAACACCATATATTTT. Full variable domain (missing parts from reference TRBV28 and TRBJ1-3): DVKVTQSSRYLVKRTGEKVFLECVQDMDHENMFWYRQDPGLGLRLIYFSYDVKMKEKGDIPEGYSVSREKKERFSLILESASTNQTSMYLCASWGPPGNTIYFGEGSWLTVV.

The chain carries TRBV4-3 and TRBJ2-7; possibly TRBD1 for D (5 bases). CDR1 LGHNA and CDR2 YSLEER come from the germline V gene. This CDR3 has 14 residues. The V gene lost 0 bases and the J gene lost 3 bases, with 9 bases spanning the gap. The CDR3 coding sequence is TGCGCCAGCAGCCAAGAGCGACAGAGCTACGAGCAGTACTTC. This codes for CASSQERQSYEQYF.

This clone has a handful of counts. The CDR3 sequence: CASSRPPGLAGSSYNEQFF. CDR3 sequence (DNA): TGCGCCAGCAGCCGACCACCGGGACTAGCGGGGTCCTCCTACAATGAGCAGTTCTTC. The chain uses TRBV4-1 and TRBJ2-1; 13 bases are a match to TRBD2. Germline V gene data show CDR1 as MGHRA and CDR2 as YSYEKL. V lost 4 bases, J lost 0 bases, and 9 bases stayed unmatched. This CDR3 contains 19 residues.

The V gene is TRBV5-4, the J gene TRBJ2-1, with a tentative D call TRBD2 (6 bases). The length of the CDR3 is 15 residues. Germline V CDR1 and CDR2: SGHNT, YYREEE (reference sequence). The ends were cut back, 0 bases at V and 0 bases at J, with 7 bases in the middle. CDR3 loop: CASSLALASYNEQFF. The CDR3, as DNA: TGTGCCAGCAGCTTGGCACTAGCCTCCTACAATGAGCAGTTCTTC.

V gene TRBV11-1 combines with J gene TRBJ2-1; TRBD2 agrees at 13 bases. J gave up 8 bases and V 4 bases, and 5 bases lay outside the gene matches. Germline-derived CDR1 and CDR2 are SGHAT and FQDESV (reference sequence). CDR3 size: 15 residues. CDR3 bases: TGTGCCAGCAGCTGGACTAGCGGGAGTGCCTATGAGCAGTTCTTC. This encodes CASSWTSGSAYEQFF.

The gene calls are TRBV6-5 and TRBJ2-5, with 9 bases matching TRBD1. Germline CDR1 MNHEY, CDR2 SVGAGI. This CDR3 spans 14 amino acids. V dropped 6 bases and J dropped 5; count of bases not matched to a gene: 7. The CDR3 region is CASRYGDRVETQYF. The CDR3 bases are TGTGCCAGCAGATATGGGGACAGGGTGGAGACCCAGTACTTC.

This clone was counted once. V is TRBV30 and J is TRBJ2-1; the D gene is possibly TRBD2 (6 bases). The CDR3 covers 17 residues. Germline V gene lookup returns CDR1 GTSNPN and CDR2 SVGIG (reference sequence). V was cut by 3 bases and J by 6 bases, with 24 bases left in between. CDR3 loop: CAWSLKSDYRNFNEQFF. The CDR3 bases are TGTGCCTGGAGCCTAAAGTCGGACTACCGGAATTTCAATGAGCAGTTCTTC.

V gene TRBV7-3 combines with J gene TRBJ2-1; TRBD2 agrees at 9 bases. Germline CDR1 and CDR2: SGHTA and FQGTGA. V lost 1 base and J lost 3; bases outside the gene matches: 7. The CDR3 loop spans 17 amino acids. CDR3 in DNA: TGTGCCAGCAGCTTAAAGGGTCGGACTAGCGTCTACAATGAGCAGTTCTTC. This translates into CASSLKGRTSVYNEQFF. The variable domain in full, with the rest retrieved from reference TRBV7-3 and TRBJ2-1, is GAGVSQTPSNKVTEKGKYVELRCDPISGHTALYWYRQSLGQGPEFLIYFQGTGAADDSGLPNDRFFAVRPEGSVSTLKIQRTERGDSAVYLCASSLKGRTSVYNEQFFGPGTRLTVL.